The clone carrying this TCR beta chain was seen a handful of times. Antigen unknown. This record comes from a study of T-cell memory formation after mild COVID-19. TCRdb passed the 5' RACE reads through MiXCR, listing each CDR3 protein once. Seen here are nearly 350,000 distinct CDR3 sequences, roughly 13% observed once, and the top ten hold roughly 23%. Study-wide results and caveats: Prior to infection, memory already included some responding clones, suggesting cross-reactive memory joined.

Material for sequencing was PBMCs or a T cell subset sorted from them (not recorded which). This receptor was taken from a man in his late teens or twenties who had mild COVID-19 (a few samples of this study predate the infection). Cell type and time point are not known.

CDR3 DNA: TGCGCCAGCAGCCAGTTCGGCACGAACACTGAAGCTTTCTTT. Encoded protein: CASSQFGTNTEAFF. The chain is built from TRBV4-1 and TRBJ1-1; D not certain. The germline CDR1 and CDR2 sequences are MGHRA and YSYEKL. The CDR3 is made up of 14 amino acids. Trimming cost V 3 bases and J 1 base, with 9 bases left between them.